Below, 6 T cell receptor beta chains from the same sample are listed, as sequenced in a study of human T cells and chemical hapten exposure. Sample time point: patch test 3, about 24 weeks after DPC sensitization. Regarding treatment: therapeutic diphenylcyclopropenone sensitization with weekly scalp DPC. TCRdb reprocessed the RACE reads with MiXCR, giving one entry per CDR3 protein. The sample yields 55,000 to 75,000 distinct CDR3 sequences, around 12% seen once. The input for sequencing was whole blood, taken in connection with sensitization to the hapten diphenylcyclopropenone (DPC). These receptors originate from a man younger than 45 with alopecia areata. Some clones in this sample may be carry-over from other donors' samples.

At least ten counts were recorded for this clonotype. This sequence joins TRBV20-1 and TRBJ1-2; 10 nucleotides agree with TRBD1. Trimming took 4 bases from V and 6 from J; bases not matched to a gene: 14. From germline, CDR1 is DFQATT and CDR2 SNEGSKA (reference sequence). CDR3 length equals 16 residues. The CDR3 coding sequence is TGCAGTGCTACGGACAGAACGGGACAGGGGTTGCATGGCTACACCTTC. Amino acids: CSATDRTGQGLHGYTF.

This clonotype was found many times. The CDR3 loop is CASSLAGEQPQHF. The CDR3 bases are TGTGCCAGCAGCTTGGCAGGGGAACAGCCCCAGCATTTT. The chain links TRBV5-4 to TRBJ1-5; the D gene is possibly TRBD1 (6 bases). The CDR3 loop spans 13 amino acids. Trimming left V 0 bases short and J 7 bases short, with 8 bases between. Germline V CDR1 and CDR2: SGHNT, YYREEE (reference sequence). The whole variable domain, remainder taken from reference TRBV5-4 and TRBJ1-5, is ETGVTQSPTHLIKTRGQQVTLRCSSQSGHNTVSWYQQALGQGPQFIFQYYREEENGRGNFPPRFSGLQFPNYSSELNVNALELDDSALYLCASSLAGEQPQHFGDGTRLSIL.

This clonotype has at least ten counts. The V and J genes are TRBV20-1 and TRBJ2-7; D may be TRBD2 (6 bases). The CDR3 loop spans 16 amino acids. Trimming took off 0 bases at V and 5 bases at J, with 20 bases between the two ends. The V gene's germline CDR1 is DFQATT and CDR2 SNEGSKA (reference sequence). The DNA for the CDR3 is TGCAGTGCTAGAGAGGGCGGGGCGTCCCCGGCCAACGAGCAGTACTTC. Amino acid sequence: CSAREGGASPANEQYF.

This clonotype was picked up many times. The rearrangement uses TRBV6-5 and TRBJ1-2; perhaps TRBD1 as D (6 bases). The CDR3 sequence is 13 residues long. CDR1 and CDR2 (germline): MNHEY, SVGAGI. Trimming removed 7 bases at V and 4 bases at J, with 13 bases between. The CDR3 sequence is CASNPRGVYGYTF. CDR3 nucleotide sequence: TGTGCCAGCAACCCTAGGGGGGTCTATGGCTACACCTTC.

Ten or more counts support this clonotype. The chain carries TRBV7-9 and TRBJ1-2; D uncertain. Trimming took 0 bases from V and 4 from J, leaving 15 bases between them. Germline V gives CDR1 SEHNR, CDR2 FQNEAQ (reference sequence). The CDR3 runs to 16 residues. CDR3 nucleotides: TGTGCCAGCAGCTTAGCGCTCACAGCGAACGTCTATGGCTACACCTTC. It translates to CASSLALTANVYGYTF.

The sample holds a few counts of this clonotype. The chain's CDR3 is CASSYSNPDHEQYF. In DNA, the CDR3 is TGTGCCAGCAGTTATTCGAATCCAGACCACGAGCAGTACTTC. The chain has TRBV6-6 and TRBJ2-7; D unresolved. Deletions cut 3 bases from V and 5 bases from J, with 14 bases between. The CDR3 consists of 14 residues. CDR1 is MNHNY and CDR2 is SVGAGI in the germline V gene (reference sequence).